What follows is one TCR beta chain and its context. The antigen remains unidentified. Germline V gives CDR1 LNHDA, CDR2 SQIVND (reference sequence). The CDR3 contains 15 residues. The use of a sample-barcoded 5' primer and a J-beta primer mix characterized a second PCR of roughly 6 to 12 cycles. One entry per CDR3 protein results from TCRdb running MiXCR on the 5' RACE reads. The table shows about a million distinct CDR3 sequences, with roughly 51% occurring only once. Donation came from healthy Caucasian individuals in Russia who were aged roughly 6 to 95. These data come from a study of blood T cells in healthy people across ages. Study results and limitations: CMV status of donors was unknown, possibly confounding expanded clonotype changes.

The sequenced material came from blood. This sequence was found in a woman in her sixties or seventies in good health. The V gene is TRBV19, the J gene TRBJ2-5; 7 bases align to TRBD2. The assigned J gene may be wrong: the sequence end matches TRBJ2-7 better. The CDR3 nucleotides are TGTGCCAGTAGTATGGCCCAGGGAGGGGCGGACGAGCAGTACTTC. It is translated as CASSMAQGGADEQYF.